Listed below are T cell receptor beta chains from one sample, sequenced in a study of T cell responses to AZD1222 COVID-19 vaccine. This table comes from immunoSEQ multiplex PCR, and its TCRdb copy is limited to in-frame clones, with some not included. The sample lists some 150,000 clones; 80% to 90% were seen once. The input for sequencing was peripheral blood, taken on day 0 of AZD1222 vaccination. The origin of the receptors is an adult in good health. Both conserved end residues are part of each CDR3. Each record gives: J gene, CDR3 length, clone size, D gene, V gene, CDR3 DNA, CDR3 protein. D genes are given only for firm matches. Clone size is given for some rows only: seen once, a few or many times, or a class if the clone is expanded.

>TRBJ1-1|15|NA|NA|TRBV3-1/TRBV3-2
TGTGCCAGCAGCCCCCGCCCCGGGCGGAACACTGAAGCTTTCTTT
CASSPRPGRNTEAFF
>TRBJ1-2|15|NA|NA|TRBV13
TGTGCCAGCAATCACGGGGCAGGCCAACTCAATGGCTACACCTTC
CASNHGAGQLNGYTF
>TRBJ2-7|12|NA|NA|TRBV3-1/TRBV3-2
TGTGCCAGCAGCCAAGATAGCCACGAGCAGTACTTC
CASSQDSHEQYF
>TRBJ2-1|18|NA|TRBD2|TRBV5-1
TGCGCCAGCAGCTTGGGTGAATTGGCGCAGCGGGGGCACAATGAGCAGTTCTTC
CASSLGELAQRGHNEQFF
>TRBJ2-7|12|NA|NA|TRBV7-9
TGTGCCAGCAGCTTACAGGGAAACGAGCAGTACTTC
CASSLQGNEQYF
>TRBJ1-1|14|NA|NA|TRBV28
TGTGCCAGCAGTCCTCACGACAGGAACACTGAAGCTTTCTTT
CASSPHDRNTEAFF
>TRBJ2-7|15|NA|TRBD1|TRBV27
TGTGCCAGCAGTTCTCCGGGACAGGGACAATACGAGCAGTACTTC
CASSSPGQGQYEQYF
>TRBJ2-2|17|NA|NA|TRBV4-3
TGCGCCAGCAGCGTCGGGGTCGGGTGGGCGAACACCGGGGAGCTGTTTTTT
CASSVGVGWANTGELFF
>TRBJ1-4|16|NA|NA|TRBV19
TGTGCCAGTACCATTGAGGGGGTAAAGGCGAATGAAAAACTGTTTTTT
CASTIEGVKANEKLFF
>TRBJ2-1|14|NA|NA|TRBV7-3
TGTGCCAGCAGCTTATCACCCGCCTACAATGAGCAGTTCTTC
CASSLSPAYNEQFF
>TRBJ2-7|17|NA|TRBD2|TRBV5-4
TGTGCCAGCAGCTTGTTGCGACTAGCGGGGGGCCATCACGAGCAGTACTTC
CASSLLRLAGGHHEQYF
>TRBJ2-7|11|NA|NA|TRBV6-2/TRBV6-3
TGTGCCAGCAGTCATCAGGCCCCGAAGTACTTC
CASSHQAPKYF
>TRBJ2-7|15|NA|TRBD2|TRBV7-2
TGTGCCAGCAGACATGGGACTAGCGGACTCTACGAGCAGTACTTC
CASRHGTSGLYEQYF
>TRBJ1-5|15|NA|TRBD1|TRBV30
TGTGCCTGGAGCGCGGACAGGGTGGCCAATCAGCCCCAGCATTTT
CAWSADRVANQPQHF
>TRBJ1-4|15|NA|NA|TRBV6-1
TGTGCCAGCAGTGAAGTAGGGGCCAGAGGGGAAAAACTGTTTTTT
CASSEVGARGEKLFF
>TRBJ2-5|14|NA|NA|TRBV9
TGTGCCAGCAGCTCATTCCCAAATCCGGAGACCCAGTACTTC
CASSSFPNPETQYF
>TRBJ2-2|15|NA|NA|TRBV2
TGTGCCAGCAGTGAGGGGGAGGTGGGAACCGGGGAGCTGTTTTTT
CASSEGEVGTGELFF
>TRBJ2-7|17|NA|TRBD2|TRBV11-2
TGTGCCAGCAGCTTAGGAACGGGGGGTACGGAGTCCTACGAGCAGTACTTC
CASSLGTGGTESYEQYF
>TRBJ2-2|16|NA|TRBD1|TRBV24-1
TGTGCCACCAGTGACCCAACGACAGGGTTCACCGGGGAGCTGTTTTTT
CATSDPTTGFTGELFF
>TRBJ1-4|12|few|NA|TRBV2
TGTGCCAGCAGGCGGAGGGGGGAAAAACTGTTTTTT
CASRRRGEKLFF
>TRBJ2-7|15|few|TRBD1|TRBV6-2/TRBV6-3
TGTGCCAGCAGTTACAGAGGACAGGCGCCTTACGAGCAGTACTTC
CASSYRGQAPYEQYF
>TRBJ1-1|13|NA|NA|TRBV11-2
TGTGCCAGCAGCCCATACAGGGTTACTGAAGCTTTCTTT
CASSPYRVTEAFF
>TRBJ1-4|14|NA|NA|TRBV28
TGTGCCAGCAGTCCCGGGGGATATGATGAAAAACTGTTTTTT
CASSPGGYDEKLFF
>TRBJ2-3|16|NA|NA|TRBV7-9
TGTGCCAGCAGCTCCCAAAACACGGCGAGCACAGATACGCAGTATTTT
CASSSQNTASTDTQYF
>TRBJ1-6|15|NA|NA|TRBV30
TGTGCCTGGAAAGAGTGGGTAGGGCTCGGCTCACCCCTCCACTTT
CAWKEWVGLGSPLHF
>TRBJ2-7|14|NA|TRBD2|TRBV6-2/TRBV6-3
TGTGCCAGCAGTTTCCTAGCGGGCCCCTACGAGCAGTACTTC
CASSFLAGPYEQYF
>TRBJ1-6|15|NA|NA|TRBV19
TGTTCCCATCCTCAAAGGACGGAATATAATTCACCCCTCCACTTT
CSHPQRTEYNSPLHF
>TRBJ2-1|18|NA|TRBD2|TRBV14
TGTGCCAGCAGCCGACCGGGACTAGCGGGAAGCCCCTACAATGAGCAGTTCTTC
CASSRPGLAGSPYNEQFF
>TRBJ2-1|15|few|NA|TRBV2
TGTGCCAGCAGTGCGGACGGGAGCTCCTACAATGAGCAGTTCTTC
CASSADGSSYNEQFF
>TRBJ1-5|16|NA|TRBD1|TRBV5-8
TGTGCCAGCAGCTTGGCCGGGACAGGGAAGGGACAGCCCCAGCATTTT
CASSLAGTGKGQPQHF
>TRBJ1-4|14|NA|NA|TRBV5-6
TGTGCCAGCAGCTTGATACAGGGTACCGAAAAACTGTTTTTT
CASSLIQGTEKLFF
>TRBJ2-3|16|once|TRBD1|TRBV9
TGTGCCAGCAGCGTAGAAGGACAGGCAGAATTAGATACGCAGTATTTT
CASSVEGQAELDTQYF
>TRBJ2-7|12|NA|TRBD1|TRBV19
TGTGCCAGTAGTGGGACAGGCCGGCGGCAGTACTTC
CASSGTGRRQYF
>TRBJ2-7|12|NA|NA|TRBV5-1
TGCGCCAGCAGCCAGGACGGCTACGAGCAGTACTTC
CASSQDGYEQYF
>TRBJ1-1|15|NA|NA|TRBV27
TGTGCCAGCAGTACGGAACAGTTGGGTGACACTGAAGCTTTCTTT
CASSTEQLGDTEAFF
>TRBJ1-2|15|NA|NA|TRBV4-3
TGCGCCAGCAGCCAAGATGGCAGGGAGGAGGTTGGCTACACCTTC
CASSQDGREEVGYTF
>TRBJ2-5|14|NA|TRBD2|TRBV27
TGTGCCAGCAGTTCGCTAGCGGGACTAGAGACCCAGTACTTC
CASSSLAGLETQYF
>TRBJ2-4|15|NA|NA|TRBV5-1
TGCGCCAGCAGCTTTTCGGCGGGGAGTGGAAACATTCAGTACTTC
CASSFSAGSGNIQYF
>TRBJ2-2|16|NA|TRBD1|TRBV5-4
TGTGCCAGCAGCTTGTGGACAGGCGAAATCACCGGGGAGCTGTTTTTT
CASSLWTGEITGELFF
>TRBJ2-1|14|NA|NA|TRBV15
TGTGCCACCAGCAGAGATCGGTCCTACAATGAGCAGTTCTTC
CATSRDRSYNEQFF
>TRBJ2-3|14|NA|NA|TRBV4-3
TGCGCCAGCAGCCAAGCGCCATTACGAGATACGCAGTATTTT
CASSQAPLRDTQYF
>TRBJ2-1|13|once|NA|TRBV5-4
TGTGCCAGCAGCTTGGGTGGGCAGGGAGAGCAGTTCTTC
CASSLGGQGEQFF
>TRBJ1-1|12|NA|NA|TRBV28
TGTGCCAGCAGCTCCGGGGGCGCTGAAGCTTTCTTT
CASSSGGAEAFF
>TRBJ1-1|14|NA|NA|TRBV4-1
TGCGCCAGCAGCCCGGGGGGCGATGACACTGAAGCTTTCTTT
CASSPGGDDTEAFF
>TRBJ1-3|16|NA|TRBD1|TRBV23-1
TGCGCCAGCAGCCAGGGGACAGCTTTTCTGGAAAACACCATATATTTT
CASSQGTAFLENTIYF
>TRBJ1-2|14|NA|TRBD1|TRBV9
TGTGCCAGCAGCGGGGACAGGGGTACCTATGGCTACACCTTC
CASSGDRGTYGYTF
>TRBJ1-5|14|NA|TRBD1|TRBV6-5
TGTGCCAGCAGGCCAGACAGGGCGAATCAGCCCCAGCATTTT
CASRPDRANQPQHF